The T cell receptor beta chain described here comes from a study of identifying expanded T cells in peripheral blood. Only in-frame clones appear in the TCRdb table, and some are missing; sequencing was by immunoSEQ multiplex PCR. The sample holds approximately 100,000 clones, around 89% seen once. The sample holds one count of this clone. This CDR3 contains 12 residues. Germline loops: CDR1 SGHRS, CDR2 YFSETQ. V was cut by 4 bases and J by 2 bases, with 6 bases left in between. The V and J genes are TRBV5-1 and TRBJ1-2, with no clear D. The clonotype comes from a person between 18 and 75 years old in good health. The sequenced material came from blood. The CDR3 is CASSDDNYGYTF. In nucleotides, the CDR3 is TGCGCCAGCAGCGACGACAACTATGGCTACACCTTC.